Listed below are T cell receptor beta chains from one sample, sequenced in a study of early T cells in non-severe SARS-CoV-2 infection. TCRdb reprocessed the 5' RACE reads with MiXCR, giving one entry per CDR3 protein. The profile shows 80,000 to 95,000 distinct CDR3 sequences, 16% of them singletons. This sample comprised whole blood, obtained at baseline. The receptors shown here come from an adult who was a healthcare worker with PCR-confirmed SARS-CoV-2 infection or an uninfected control (not recorded which). Both conserved end residues are part of each CDR3. The D gene is left open where the match is weak. Clone size is not always given. Where it is, it says once, few, many or a class for expanded clones.

D gene: TRBD1; clone size: few; J gene: TRBJ2-7; V gene: TRBV7-6; CDR3 protein: CASSPHRGPFYEQYF; CDR3 DNA: TGTGCCAGCAGCCCCCACAGGGGGCCCTTCTACGAGCAGTACTTC
D gene: NA; clone size: NA; J gene: TRBJ2-7; V gene: TRBV18; CDR3 protein: CASSPLGHEQYF; CDR3 DNA: TGTGCCAGCTCACCCTTAGGGCACGAGCAGTACTTC
D gene: NA; clone size: NA; J gene: TRBJ2-5; V gene: TRBV5-1; CDR3 protein: CASSLPWNQETQYF; CDR3 DNA: TGCGCCAGCAGCTTGCCCTGGAACCAAGAGACCCAGTACTTC
D gene: TRBD1; clone size: NA; J gene: TRBJ2-7; V gene: TRBV2; CDR3 protein: CASRQGAYEQYF; CDR3 DNA: TGTGCCAGCCGGCAGGGGGCCTACGAGCAGTACTTC
D gene: NA; clone size: few; J gene: TRBJ2-7; V gene: TRBV20-1; CDR3 protein: CSARVRVPGYEQYF; CDR3 DNA: TGCAGTGCTAGAGTCAGGGTCCCCGGGTACGAGCAGTACTTC
D gene: TRBD1; clone size: many; J gene: TRBJ1-5; V gene: TRBV20-1; CDR3 protein: CSAREGTGGLGGNQPQHF; CDR3 DNA: TGCAGTGCTAGAGAGGGGACAGGGGGATTGGGTGGCAATCAGCCCCAGCATTTT
D gene: NA; clone size: NA; J gene: TRBJ2-7; V gene: TRBV20-1; CDR3 protein: CSASGSYEQYF; CDR3 DNA: TGCAGTGCTAGCGGGAGCTACGAGCAGTACTTC
D gene: TRBD2; clone size: many; J gene: TRBJ2-7; V gene: TRBV3-1; CDR3 protein: CASSHGVIAGLYEQYF; CDR3 DNA: TGTGCCAGCAGCCACGGGGTGATAGCGGGGCTCTACGAGCAGTACTTC
D gene: NA; clone size: many; J gene: TRBJ1-5; V gene: TRBV7-9; CDR3 protein: CASSLVGDQPQHF; CDR3 DNA: TGTGCCAGCAGCTTAGTCGGGGATCAGCCCCAGCATTTT
D gene: NA; clone size: few; J gene: TRBJ2-1; V gene: TRBV14; CDR3 protein: CASSQDVIDEQFF; CDR3 DNA: TGTGCCAGCAGCCAAGATGTTATCGATGAGCAGTTCTTC
D gene: TRBD2; clone size: few; J gene: TRBJ2-7; V gene: TRBV4-3; CDR3 protein: CASSQGGLAGEEQYF; CDR3 DNA: TGCGCCAGCAGCCAAGGGGGACTAGCGGGAGAAGAGCAGTACTTC
D gene: TRBD1; clone size: few; J gene: TRBJ2-5; V gene: TRBV20-1; CDR3 protein: CSARTGGGETQYF; CDR3 DNA: TGCAGTGCTAGGACAGGGGGAGGGGAGACCCAGTACTTC
D gene: TRBD1; clone size: NA; J gene: TRBJ2-3; V gene: TRBV7-9; CDR3 protein: CASSDRQGPTTDTQYF; CDR3 DNA: TGTGCCAGCAGCGATCGACAGGGGCCCACCACAGATACGCAGTATTTT
D gene: TRBD2; clone size: few; J gene: TRBJ2-1; V gene: TRBV9; CDR3 protein: CASSSTTIAGPDNEQFF; CDR3 DNA: TGTGCCAGCAGCTCGACTACAATAGCGGGACCCGACAATGAGCAGTTCTTC
D gene: TRBD2; clone size: many; J gene: TRBJ2-1; V gene: TRBV2; CDR3 protein: CASSVLAGNEQFF; CDR3 DNA: TGTGCCAGCAGTGTACTAGCGGGAAATGAGCAGTTCTTC
D gene: NA; clone size: many; J gene: TRBJ1-5; V gene: TRBV19; CDR3 protein: CASSIGTNQPQHF; CDR3 DNA: TGTGCCAGTAGTATTGGCACCAATCAGCCCCAGCATTTT
D gene: NA; clone size: NA; J gene: TRBJ2-7; V gene: TRBV12-3/TRBV12-4; CDR3 protein: CASSSDSRYEQYF; CDR3 DNA: TGTGCCAGCAGTTCCGACAGCCGCTACGAGCAGTACTTC
D gene: TRBD2; clone size: NA; J gene: TRBJ2-3; V gene: TRBV12-3/TRBV12-4; CDR3 protein: CASNPPEAGITDTQYF; CDR3 DNA: TGTGCCAGCAACCCCCCGGAAGCGGGAATCACAGATACGCAGTATTTT
D gene: TRBD1; clone size: once; J gene: TRBJ2-7; V gene: TRBV5-1; CDR3 protein: CASSLAMDRVSEQYF; CDR3 DNA: TGCGCCAGCAGCTTGGCCATGGACAGGGTCTCCGAGCAGTACTTC